This T cell receptor (beta chain) was identified in a study of blood T cell repertoires in COVID-19. Germline CDR1 MNHNS, CDR2 SASEGT. This CDR3 is 17 amino acids long. J lost 3 bases, V lost 2 bases, and 8 bases had no gene match. Using immunoSEQ multiplex PCR, the repertoire was profiled, and TCRdb retains in-frame clones only, with some absent. This sample has 280,000 or so clones; around 85% occur once, and the top ten carry roughly 2.7%. Those enrolled, adults aged about 18 to 89 years, came from 20 to 25 US areas. Sequencing input: PBMCs or T cells enriched from blood (not recorded which). The chain recombines TRBV6-1 with TRBJ1-2; 11 positions agree with TRBD1. The receptor was isolated from a woman between 45 and 60 years old who had recovered from COVID-19. CDR3 loop: CASSETRDRGDYYGYTF. The DNA for the CDR3 is TGTGCCAGCAGTGAAACCCGGGACAGGGGGGATTACTATGGCTACACCTTC.